This T cell receptor beta chain was retrieved from a study of T cell repertoires in ileal Crohn's disease. Only in-frame clones appear in the TCRdb table, and some are missing; sequencing was by immunoSEQ multiplex PCR. The sample includes around 15,000 clones, about 80% seen only once; the top ten take around 4%. Per the germline V gene, CDR1 is SEHNR and CDR2 is FQNEAQ (reference sequence). This CDR3 spans 13 amino acids. V was shortened by 5 bases and J by 7 bases, with 11 bases between the two germline ends. This receptor was obtained from an adult with Crohn's disease. The chain employs TRBV7-9 and TRBJ2-2; D perhaps matches TRBD2 (5 bases). Material: ileal tissue. The CDR3 is CASSLLVVGELFF. Here the CDR3 DNA reads TGTGCCAGCAGCCTACTAGTGGTCGGGGAGCTGTTTTTT.